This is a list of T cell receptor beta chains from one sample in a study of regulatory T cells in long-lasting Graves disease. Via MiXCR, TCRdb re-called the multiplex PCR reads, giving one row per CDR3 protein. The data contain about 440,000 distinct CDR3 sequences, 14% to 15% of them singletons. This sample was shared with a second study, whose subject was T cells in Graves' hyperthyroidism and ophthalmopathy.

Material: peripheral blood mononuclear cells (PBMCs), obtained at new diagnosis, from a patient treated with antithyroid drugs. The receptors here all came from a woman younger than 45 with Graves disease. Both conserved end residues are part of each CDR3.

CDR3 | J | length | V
CASRPAPTNEKLFF | TRBJ1-4 | 14 | TRBV5-1
CASSLTGLGSGELFF | TRBJ2-2 | 15 | TRBV11-1
CSALASQGNEQFF | TRBJ2-1 | 13 | TRBV20-1
CASSQPDREQFF | TRBJ2-1 | 12 | TRBV7-2
CATSDPPSGRADEQFF | TRBJ2-1 | 16 | TRBV24-1
CASSRSSGRGQETQYF | TRBJ2-5 | 16 | TRBV14
CASMTRGEAFF | TRBJ1-1 | 11 | TRBV5-1
CASTLGTGGLSPLHF | TRBJ1-6 | 15 | TRBV3-1
CAISESGTSYNEQFF | TRBJ2-1 | 15 | TRBV10-3
CSEKQWGETQYF | TRBJ2-5 | 12 | TRBV20-1
CASSLASGRRNEQFF | TRBJ2-1 | 15 | TRBV13
CASSSGTSGRDPSRFNEQFF | . | 20 | TRBV7-3
CASSGAGLNTEAFF | TRBJ1-1 | 14 | TRBV2
CASSLDGGAGTGELFF | TRBJ2-2 | 16 | TRBV5-1
CASSAGIVAADTQYF | TRBJ2-3 | 15 | TRBV7-3
CASSLEVWGNEKLFF | TRBJ1-4 | 15 | TRBV5-1
CASSLSSPSTEAFF | TRBJ1-1 | 14 | TRBV27
CASSPSGGPQETQYF | TRBJ2-5 | 15 | TRBV7-3
CSVELAESYNEQFF | TRBJ2-1 | 14 | TRBV29-1
CSVALSGLQEAFF | TRBJ1-1 | 13 | TRBV29-1
CASSLVAGGTGELFF | TRBJ2-2 | 15 | TRBV11-2
CASSDEMGSTEAFF | TRBJ1-1 | 14 | TRBV6-4
CASSQDYTEGEKLFF | TRBJ1-4 | 15 | TRBV4-2
CAISPGQGSVYEQYFGPGTGELFF | TRBJ2-2 | 24 | TRBV10-3
CASSLNSGSYGYTF | TRBJ1-2 | 14 | TRBV11-2
CASSRERRGTEAFF | TRBJ1-1 | 14 | TRBV19
CASNPPGGPNEKLFF | TRBJ1-4 | 15 | TRBV14
CASSQNTGEGGYTF | TRBJ1-2 | 14 | TRBV4-2
CASSQEYRAPYNEQFF | TRBJ2-1 | 16 | TRBV3-1
CASSQVAGTENIQYF | TRBJ2-4 | 15 | TRBV4-1
CASSQGGFGVYTEAFF | TRBJ1-1 | 16 | TRBV14
CASSSRIYYGYTF | TRBJ1-2 | 13 | TRBV6-5
CSVPSAGTDTQYF | TRBJ2-3 | 13 | TRBV20-1
CASSRTRGGENIQYF | TRBJ2-4 | 15 | TRBV11-2
CSVVSALDRSYEQYF | TRBJ2-7 | 15 | TRBV29-1
CAWSVAPGTERQYF | TRBJ2-7 | 14 | TRBV30
CATSRGLDSYNEQFF | TRBJ2-1 | 15 | TRBV15
CASSPASPYEQYF | TRBJ2-7 | 13 | TRBV7-9
CASSRGGSANEQFF | TRBJ2-1 | 14 | TRBV5-1
CSARAGQDLGTEAFF | TRBJ1-1 | 15 | TRBV20-1
CASSRSGTLAKNIQYF | TRBJ2-4 | 16 | TRBV7-2
CASSLELAGVTDTQYF | TRBJ2-3 | 16 | TRBV7-8
CASSLDTGRLQAIFYNEQFF | TRBJ2-1 | 20 | TRBV11-2
CASSWRTGTSSTDTQYF | TRBJ2-3 | 17 | TRBV7-2
CASSSSARLGTDTQYF | TRBJ2-3 | 16 | TRBV19
CASSLGARYEQYF | TRBJ2-7 | 13 | TRBV27
CASTYSRGSGNTIYF | TRBJ1-3 | 15 | TRBV28
CASSLAGGGYGNTIYF | TRBJ1-3 | 16 | TRBV5-1
CASSLAWTGGIQYF | TRBJ2-4 | 14 | TRBV7-2
CASSLSDRYIYEQYF | TRBJ2-7 | 15 | TRBV5-6
CASSLSGRKGEQYF | TRBJ2-7 | 14 | TRBV4-1
CASSLRDSPNNDQFF | TRBJ2-1 | 15 | TRBV9
CASRRGTSGDYNEQFF | TRBJ2-1 | 16 | TRBV7-8
CASQTGATEQFF | TRBJ2-1 | 12 | TRBV19
CASSGANTGELFF | TRBJ2-2 | 13 | TRBV9